These 17 T cell receptor beta chains came from one sample sequenced in a study of blood T cell repertoires in COVID-19. Produced via immunoSEQ multiplex PCR; TCRdb's table is partial and in-frame only. The table includes about 59,000 clones, around four fifths detected once. Input material: peripheral blood. The receptors were gathered from a woman aged 70-85 years with acute or convalescent COVID-19.

This clone came up once. The chain carries TRBV6-5 and TRBJ1-1; 12 positions match TRBD1. In germline, CDR1 is MNHEY, CDR2 SVGAGI. The CDR3 spans 15 residues. Germline trimming cut 4 bases from V and 6 bases from J; bases unmatched to any gene: 6. The CDR3 sequence is CASSSPGTGGSEAFF. For the CDR3, the DNA is TGTGCCAGCAGTTCACCCGGGACAGGGGGCTCTGAAGCTTTCTTT.

This clone was found a few times. This chain links TRBV9 with TRBJ1-3; D remains ambiguous. The CDR3 runs 15 residues. Germline V CDR1 and CDR2: SGDLS, YYNGEE. V was cut by 6 bases and J by 0 bases, with 13 bases left in between. CDR3 residues: CASTPSASSGNTIYF. CDR3 coding DNA: TGTGCCAGCACCCCTTCTGCCAGCTCTGGAAACACCATATATTTT.

The J gene is TRBJ1-3, the V gene TRBV5-1, with 10 nucleotides matching TRBD1. From germline, CDR1 is SGHRS and CDR2 YFSETQ. This CDR3 spans 20 amino acids. V dropped 3 bases and J dropped 1; count of bases not matched to a gene: 16. Here the CDR3 reads CASSSHAYSGQGVSGNTIYF. DNA of the CDR3: TGCGCCAGCAGCTCACACGCTTATTCTGGACAGGGGGTTTCTGGAAACACCATATATTTT.

The CDR3 sequence is CASSSTRRDEQFF. CDR3 DNA sequence: TGTGCCAGCAGCTCCACCCGGCGGGATGAGCAGTTCTTC. This chain links TRBV7-3 with TRBJ2-1, with a weak D call TRBD2 (5 bases). The CDR3 consists of 13 residues. V lost 4 bases, J lost 8 bases, and 12 bases lay in between. The germline gives CDR1 SGHTA, CDR2 FQGTGA.

The gene calls are TRBV10-3 and TRBJ1-2; D might be TRBD1 (5 bases). This CDR3 contains 13 residues. Germline lookup yields CDR1 ENHRY and CDR2 SYGVKD. The V and J ends lost 10 bases and 0 bases respectively, with 12 bases between them. The CDR3 sequence is CATKQQANYGYTF. The CDR3 nucleotides read TGTGCCACTAAGCAACAGGCTAACTATGGCTACACCTTC.

This chain uses TRBV6-5 with TRBJ1-5, with D unresolved. V lost 6 bases and J lost 2, with 11 bases in between. The CDR3 is 14 amino acids. CDR1 is MNHEY, CDR2 SVGAGI, per germline. CDR3 region: CASRLSGGNQPQHF. The DNA for the CDR3 is TGTGCCAGCAGATTGTCCGGAGGCAATCAGCCCCAGCATTTT.

The chain has TRBV4-2 and TRBJ1-5; no reliable D call. The V end was cut by 0 bases, the J end by 2 bases, with 11 bases between. The V gene's germline CDR1 is LGHNA and CDR2 YNFKEQ. The CDR3 sequence is 16 residues long. This chain's CDR3 is CASSQDGAAGNQPQHF. Here the CDR3 DNA reads TGTGCCAGCAGCCAAGATGGAGCAGCCGGCAATCAGCCCCAGCATTTT.

This clone was counted between two and nine times. This chain links TRBV7-9 with TRBJ1-1, with 7 bases identical to TRBD1. CDR1 is SEHNR and CDR2 is FQNEAQ in the germline V gene (reference sequence). The V and J ends lost 5 bases and 1 base, in that order; junction bases with no gene match: 7. The CDR3 is made up of 15 amino acids. The DNA of the CDR3 is TGTGCCAGCAGCCCGAACAGGGGAACGAACACTGAAGCTTTCTTT. Translation gives CASSPNRGTNTEAFF.

This chain connects TRBV30 to TRBJ1-5; the match to TRBD1 covers 11 bases. With V trimmed by 3 bases and J by 3 bases, 7 bases remained unmatched. Germline V gene lookup returns CDR1 GTSNPN and CDR2 SVGIG (reference sequence). This CDR3 spans 16 amino acids. The CDR3 region has the DNA TGTGCCTGGAGGGACAGGGGGCGCGGGAACAATCAGCCCCAGCATTTT. Encoded protein: CAWRDRGRGNNQPQHF.

This chain uses TRBV5-1 with TRBJ1-1, with 7 bases identical to TRBD1. V lost 3 bases, J lost 2 bases, and 10 bases stayed unmatched. Germline lookup yields CDR1 SGHRS and CDR2 YFSETQ. This CDR3 has 16 amino acids. The CDR3 bases are TGCGCCAGCAGCTCTAAGACAGGGCAGGGAAACACTGAAGCTTTCTTT. It encodes CASSSKTGQGNTEAFF.

The rearrangement links TRBV10-3 to TRBJ2-2, with D perhaps TRBD1 (5 bases). Germline-derived CDR1 and CDR2 are ENHRY and SYGVKD. Trimming stripped 6 bases from V and 1 base from J, with 21 bases between. CDR3 length: 18 residues. This CDR3 is CAISLTSDTRWNTGELFF. The CDR3 nucleotides are TGTGCCATCAGCCTTACGTCGGACACCCGATGGAACACCGGGGAGCTGTTTTTT.

This clone was observed a few times. V and J are TRBV14 and TRBJ1-2, with 8 positions matching TRBD1. Germline V lookup: CDR1 SGHDN, CDR2 FVKESK. This CDR3 has 16 amino acids. V dropped 1 base and J dropped 6; count of bases not matched to a gene: 10. The CDR3 here is CASSQAPEDRANGYTF. The CDR3, as DNA: TGTGCCAGCAGCCAAGCCCCCGAGGACAGGGCAAATGGCTACACCTTC.

V gene TRBV29-1 combines with J gene TRBJ1-2; D is uncertain. The germline CDR1 and CDR2 sequences are SQVTM and ANQGSEA. Trimming removed 6 bases at V and 7 bases at J, with 18 bases between. The CDR3 runs to 13 residues. CDR3 DNA sequence: TGCAGCGTCCCCGAGGGAGGGCGGGGTGGCTACACCTTC. It yields the protein CSVPEGGRGGYTF.

V usage is TRBV5-4 and J usage is TRBJ2-3; 13 nucleotides match TRBD2. The CDR3 runs 15 residues. Trimming took 1 base from V and 6 from J; bases not matched to a gene: 2. Germline V CDR1 and CDR2: SGHNT, YYREEE (reference sequence). The CDR3 sequence: CASSLTSGGADTQYF. The CDR3, as DNA: TGTGCCAGCAGCTTGACTAGCGGGGGGGCGGATACGCAGTATTTT.

The gene calls are TRBV5-4 and TRBJ2-3; maybe TRBD1 (7 bases). The CDR3 has 17 amino acids. Trimming cost V 5 bases and J 4 bases, with 23 bases left between them. From germline, CDR1 is SGHNT and CDR2 YYREEE (reference sequence). The chain's CDR3 is CASSIGGGAPRADTQYF. The CDR3 nucleotides are TGTGCCAGCAGTATAGGGGGCGGGGCCCCAAGAGCAGATACGCAGTATTTT.

The table lists this clone with a count of one. The genes are TRBV19 and TRBJ1-1; D unclear. The CDR3 runs 14 residues. Germline CDR1 reads LNHDA; CDR2 reads SQIVND (reference sequence). The V end was cut by 6 bases, the J end by 1 base, with 12 bases between. CDR3 nucleotide sequence: TGTGCCAGTAGAATGGCTAGAGCGAACACTGAAGCTTTCTTT. Translating gives CASRMARANTEAFF.

The chain joins TRBV3-1 (or the pseudogene TRBV3-2) to TRBJ1-2; TRBD1 matches 10 bases. The germline V gene has CDR1 LGHDT and CDR2 YNNKEL (reference sequence). There are 17 residues in the CDR3. Unmatched junction bases numbered 9, after V lost 4 bases and J lost 1 base. DNA for the CDR3: TGTGCCAGCAGCCCCCGACAGGGGGCTTGGGGTAACTATGGCTACACCTTC. It translates to CASSPRQGAWGNYGYTF.